The 7 T cell receptor beta chains in this list originate from one sample, sequenced in a study of T cell responses to AZD1222 COVID-19 vaccine listed by TCRdb under 2021. To prepare the library, the immunoSEQ multiplex PCR assay was applied. TCRdb stores this immuneACCESS table with in-frame sequences only. Part of the clones is absent; in the studies checked, under half of the shortfall reflects unresolved V genes, and no reason is known for the rest. This sample gives about 130,000 clones in total; over 75% of them show up just once. The biggest ten clones account for 1.5% to 2% of the sample. The sample's time point label is to be understood as: baseline before first vaccination. The sequencing used peripheral blood, collected on day 0 of AZD1222 vaccination. The receptors derive from an adult in good health.

This chain connects TRBV29-1 to TRBJ2-1; 7 bases align to TRBD2. Germline CDR1 SQVTM, CDR2 ANQGSEA. V gave up 7 bases and J gave up 7 bases; unmatched junction bases: 13. The CDR3 extends over 14 amino acids. CDR3 residues: CSGRSWRELNEQFF. Here the CDR3 DNA reads TGCAGCGGCCGATCGTGGCGGGAGTTGAATGAGCAGTTCTTC.

V and J are TRBV30 and TRBJ1-2; D remains ambiguous. Germline V gene data show CDR1 as GTSNPN and CDR2 as SVGIG (reference sequence). V gave up 2 bases and J gave up 2 bases, with 9 bases separating them. The CDR3 has 13 residues. Here the CDR3 reads CAWSRPENYGYTF. CDR3 DNA: TGTGCCTGGAGTAGGCCAGAAAACTATGGCTACACCTTC.

This clone was counted a few times. The chain has TRBV6-5 and TRBJ1-5, with 9 bases fitting TRBD1. Per the germline V gene, CDR1 is MNHEY and CDR2 is SVGAGI. CDR3 length: 15 amino acids. Trimming removed 6 bases from V and 6 bases from J; junction bases left unmatched: 9. Here the CDR3 reads CASSTGQGGGQPQHF. DNA for the CDR3: TGTGCCAGCAGCACGGGACAGGGTGGTGGTCAGCCCCAGCATTTT.

V gene TRBV10-1 combines with J gene TRBJ2-1; D gene uncertain. Deletions cut 5 bases from V and 7 bases from J, with 9 bases between. The CDR3 length is 12 residues. The germline V gene encodes CDR1 WNHNN and CDR2 SYGVQD (reference sequence). This CDR3 reads CASSSGLNEQFF. The CDR3 DNA reads TGCGCCAGCAGTAGTGGGTTGAATGAGCAGTTCTTC.

Points on this clone: One junction end does not reproduce the germline sequence, and a read error may be involved. CDR3 bases: TGCGCCAGCAGCCAAGATCAGAGACAGGGGGAATCCTTC. Its translation: CASSQDQRQGESF. The gene calls are TRBV4-3 and TRBJ1-2; 9 bases fit TRBD1. Germline lookup yields CDR1 LGHNA and CDR2 YSLEER. CDR3 length: 13 residues.

Written as DNA, the CDR3 is TGTGCCAGCAGTCCTTGGACAGGGGGACTCTATGGCTACACCTTC. This codes for CASSPWTGGLYGYTF. The J gene is TRBJ1-2, the V gene TRBV27; 10 bases match TRBD1. The V segment lost 5 bases and the J segment 4 bases; nucleotides outside the gene matches: 7. Germline V CDR1 and CDR2: MNHEY, SMNVEV (reference sequence). There are 15 residues in the CDR3.

V usage is TRBV18 and J usage is TRBJ1-4, with a tentative D call TRBD1 (5 bases). V dropped 4 bases and J dropped 4 bases, with 16 bases sitting between them. This CDR3 is built from 16 residues. Germline-derived CDR1 and CDR2 are KGHSH and LQKENI. In nucleotides, the CDR3 is TGTGCCAGCTCACAAGCGACAGCAAATTATAATGAAAAACTGTTTTTT. Translating gives CASSQATANYNEKLFF.